Listed below are T cell receptor beta chains from one sample, sequenced in a study of cytomegalovirus exposure and HLA in healthy donors. Assay: immunoSEQ multiplex PCR; the TCRdb copy retains only in-frame clones and omits some. The data contain tens of thousands of clones, about 85% of them seen just once; the ten biggest clones take up 9.5% to 12%. The sequencing sample was made of PBMCs. These receptors were obtained from a female donor in good health and CMV-seronegative. The CDR3 runs from the conserved cysteine through the conserved F or W. D genes are given only for firm matches. The size entry is marked missing in some rows and otherwise reads once, few, many or a size class.

d_gene | j_gene | v_gene | abundance | CDR3nt | CDR3aa
. | TRBJ2-7 | TRBV28 | once | TGTGCCAGCAACCCAGGATCTTCCTACGAGCAGTACTTC | CASNPGSSYEQYF
. | TRBJ1-1 | TRBV6-6 | . | TGTGCCAGCAGCCACCGGGTCCCTTGGAACACTGAAGCTTTCTTT | CASSHRVPWNTEAFF
TRBD1 | TRBJ2-2 | TRBV5-1 | . | TGCGCCAGCAGCTTTTTCCTGGACAGGGACACCGGGGAGCTGTTTTTT | CASSFFLDRDTGELFF
. | TRBJ2-2 | TRBV6-5 | few | TGTGCCAGCAGTTACGGGGGCCCAAGAACCGGGGAGCTGTTTTTT | CASSYGGPRTGELFF
. | TRBJ2-5 | TRBV5-8 | . | TGTGCCAGCAGCGTAAAACGGGCCTCCCCGCGGGGAGAGACCCAGTACTTC | CASSVKRASPRGETQYF
. | TRBJ2-1 | TRBV7-6 | . | TGTGCCAGCAGCTTGGCTTACAATGAGCAGTTCTTC | CASSLAYNEQFF
. | TRBJ2-5 | TRBV11-3 | . | TGTGCCAGCAGCCCCCTAGCACCAAACCTAGGACGACAAGAGACCCAGTACTTC | CASSPLAPNLGRQETQYF
TRBD2 | TRBJ2-3 | TRBV7-2 | few | TGTGCCAGCAGCTTGAACAAGCGGGAGGGCAGGACGCAGTATTTT | CASSLNKREGRTQYF
. | TRBJ2-5 | TRBV11-2 | . | TGTGCCAGCAGCTTGCCCGCGGTAGGGACCCAGTACTTC | CASSLPAVGTQYF
TRBD1 | TRBJ2-7 | TRBV5-6 | . | TGTGCCAGCAGCTTGGACAGGGGGTCAGCTCGGGGGACCTACGAGCAGTACTTC | CASSLDRGSARGTYEQYF
TRBD1 | TRBJ1-2 | TRBV11-2 | . | TGCGCCAGCAGCTCGGTGCAGGGGGAGTACGGCTACACCTTC | CASSSVQGEYGYTF
TRBD1 | TRBJ2-5 | TRBV4-2 | . | TGTGCCAGCAGCCAAGATTCGACAGGGCCTAGGGCCCAGTACTTC | CASSQDSTGPRAQYF
TRBD2 | TRBJ2-3 | TRBV10-2 | once | TGCGCCAGCATAATGCGGGGGACCACAGATACGCAGTATTTT | CASIMRGTTDTQYF
. | TRBJ1-1 | TRBV19 | . | TGTGCCAGTAAGGAGGGACCAAACACTGAAGCTTTCTTT | CASKEGPNTEAFF
. | TRBJ2-5 | TRBV27 | . | TGTGCCAGCAGTTTATCGGCCCCCTTTCCCCAAGAGACCCAGTACTTC | CASSLSAPFPQETQYF
TRBD1 | TRBJ1-3 | TRBV5-1 | . | TGCGCCAGCAGCTTCGGACAGGGCTCTGGAAACACCATATATTTT | CASSFGQGSGNTIYF
TRBD1 | TRBJ1-4 | TRBV9 | . | TGTGCCAGCAGCGTAGGTCCAGGGGGCGATGAAAAACTGTTTTTT | CASSVGPGGDEKLFF
TRBD1 | TRBJ1-1 | TRBV5-4 | few | TGTGCCAGCGGAATCAGGGGGGTGAACACTGAAGCTTTCTTT | CASGIRGVNTEAFF
. | TRBJ1-2 | TRBV28 | . | TGTGCCAGCAGTGCCACGGGGAGGGCTAACTATGGCTACACCTTC | CASSATGRANYGYTF
TRBD2 | TRBJ2-2 | TRBV4-1 | . | TGCGCCAGCAGCCAAGGGACTAGGCCCGGGGAGCTGTTTTTT | CASSQGTRPGELFF
. | TRBJ2-5 | TRBV19 | . | TGTGCCAGTAGTAGCGTAGCCGCGGAGACCCAGTACTTC | CASSSVAAETQYF
TRBD1 | TRBJ2-5 | TRBV4-2 | once | TGTGCCAGCAGCCAGGGACAGGGCGACCAAGAGACCCAGTACTTC | CASSQGQGDQETQYF
. | TRBJ1-6 | TRBV9 | . | TGTGCCAGCAGCGGTTCCGGGACATTAACGTCACCCCTCCACTTT | CASSGSGTLTSPLHF
. | TRBJ2-1 | TRBV9 | . | TGTGCCAGCAGCGTGGCAGGGTTGGTCTACAATGAGCAGTTCTTC | CASSVAGLVYNEQFF
TRBD2 | TRBJ2-5 | TRBV28 | . | TGTGCCAGCAGCCCCGGGACTAGCGGGAGGACTAGGGAGACCCAGTACTTC | CASSPGTSGRTRETQYF
. | TRBJ1-2 | TRBV7-9 | . | TGTGCCGGCCAGGGGCAGACTAACTATGGCTACACCTTC | CAGQGQTNYGYTF
TRBD1 | TRBJ1-4 | TRBV5-1 | . | TGCGCCAGCAGCTGGGGACAGACAACTAATGAAAAACTGTTTTTT | CASSWGQTTNEKLFF
. | TRBJ2-7 | TRBV6-4 | . | TGTGCCAGCAGTGAGGAAGCGGCTATCTACGAGCAGTACTTC | CASSEEAAIYEQYF
. | TRBJ1-2 | TRBV21-1 | . | TGTGCCAGCGCGTTCACGACAGGGGTTTCCGGCTCTAACTATGGCTACACCTTC | CASAFTTGVSGSNYGYTF
. | TRBJ1-3 | TRBV6-1 | few | TGTGCCAGCACCATCATCTGGGCAGTTGGAAACACCATATATTTT | CASTIIWAVGNTIYF
TRBD1 | TRBJ1-2 | TRBV18 | . | TGTGCCAGCTCACCGATGGGACAGGGGGCGAGGTATGGCTACACCTTC | CASSPMGQGARYGYTF
TRBD2 | TRBJ2-5 | TRBV5-1 | . | TGCGCCAGCAGCTTGGGCGGGAGGGAATTCGGTGGGCAGTACTTC | CASSLGGREFGGQYF
. | TRBJ2-1 | TRBV9 | . | TGTGCCAGCAGCGTAGCAAACACTGAGCAGTTCTTC | CASSVANTEQFF
TRBD1 | TRBJ1-1 | TRBV25-1 | few | TGTGCCACCCAACCGACAGGGTTAGATGAAGCTTTCTTT | CATQPTGLDEAFF
. | TRBJ1-2 | TRBV29-1 | . | TGCAGCACCTATGGTGTGGCGGGGGCAGGTGGCTACACCTTC | CSTYGVAGAGGYTF
TRBD1 | TRBJ2-7 | TRBV28 | . | TGTGCCAGCACCAAGCCAGGGGGATACGAGCAGTACTTC | CASTKPGGYEQYF
. | TRBJ2-5 | TRBV6-6 | . | TGTGCCAGCAGTTACTCGGGCCGGGAGACCCAGTACTTC | CASSYSGRETQYF
. | TRBJ2-2 | TRBV19 | . | TGTGCCAGTAGTATGGTGGGGCCCGGGGAGCTGTTTTTT | CASSMVGPGELFF
. | TRBJ2-5 | TRBV30 | . | TGTGCCTGGAGTCGAAGCGGTGAAGAGACCCAGTACTTC | CAWSRSGEETQYF
. | TRBJ2-7 | TRBV11-2 | . | TGTGCCAGCAGCTTAGTGTCAGGGGGGAGGGAGCAGTACTTC | CASSLVSGGREQYF
TRBD1 | TRBJ2-1 | TRBV19 | . | TGTGCCAGTAATCCGGGACAGGGAATTAATGAGCAGTTCTTC | CASNPGQGINEQFF